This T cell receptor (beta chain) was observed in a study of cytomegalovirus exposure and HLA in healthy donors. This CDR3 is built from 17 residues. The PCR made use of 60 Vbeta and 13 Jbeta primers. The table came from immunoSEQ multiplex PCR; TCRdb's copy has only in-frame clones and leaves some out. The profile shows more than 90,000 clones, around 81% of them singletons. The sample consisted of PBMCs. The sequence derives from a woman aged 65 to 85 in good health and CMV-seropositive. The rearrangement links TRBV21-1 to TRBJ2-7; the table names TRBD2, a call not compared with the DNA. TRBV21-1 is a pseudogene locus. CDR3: CASSKSRLAVNRREQYF. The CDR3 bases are TGTGCCAGCAGCAAATCCCGATTGGCTGTGAACCGGCGGGAGCAGTACTTC.